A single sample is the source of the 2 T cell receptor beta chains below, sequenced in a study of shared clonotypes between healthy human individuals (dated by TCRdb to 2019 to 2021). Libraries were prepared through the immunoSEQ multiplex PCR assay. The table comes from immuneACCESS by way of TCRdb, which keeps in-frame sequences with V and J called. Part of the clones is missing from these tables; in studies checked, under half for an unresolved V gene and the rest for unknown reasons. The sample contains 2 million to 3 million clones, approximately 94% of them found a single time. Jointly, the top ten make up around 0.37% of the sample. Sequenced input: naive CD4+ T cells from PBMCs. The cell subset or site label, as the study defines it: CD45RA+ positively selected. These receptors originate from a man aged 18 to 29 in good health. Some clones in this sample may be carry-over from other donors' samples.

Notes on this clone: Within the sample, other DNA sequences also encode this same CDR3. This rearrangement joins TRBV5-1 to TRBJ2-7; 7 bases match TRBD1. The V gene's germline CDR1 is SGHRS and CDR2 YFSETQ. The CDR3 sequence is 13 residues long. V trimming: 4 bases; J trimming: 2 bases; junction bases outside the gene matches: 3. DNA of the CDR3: TGCGCCAGCAGCCCAGGGACAGCCTACGAGCAGTACTTC. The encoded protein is CASSPGTAYEQYF.

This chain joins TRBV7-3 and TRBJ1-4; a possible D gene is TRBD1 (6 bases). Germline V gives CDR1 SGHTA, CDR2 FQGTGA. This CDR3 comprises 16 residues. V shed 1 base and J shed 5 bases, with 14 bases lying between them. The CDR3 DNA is TGTGCCAGCAGCTTAAACCCGCCGGGGGCCAATGAAAAACTGTTTTTT. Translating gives CASSLNPPGANEKLFF.